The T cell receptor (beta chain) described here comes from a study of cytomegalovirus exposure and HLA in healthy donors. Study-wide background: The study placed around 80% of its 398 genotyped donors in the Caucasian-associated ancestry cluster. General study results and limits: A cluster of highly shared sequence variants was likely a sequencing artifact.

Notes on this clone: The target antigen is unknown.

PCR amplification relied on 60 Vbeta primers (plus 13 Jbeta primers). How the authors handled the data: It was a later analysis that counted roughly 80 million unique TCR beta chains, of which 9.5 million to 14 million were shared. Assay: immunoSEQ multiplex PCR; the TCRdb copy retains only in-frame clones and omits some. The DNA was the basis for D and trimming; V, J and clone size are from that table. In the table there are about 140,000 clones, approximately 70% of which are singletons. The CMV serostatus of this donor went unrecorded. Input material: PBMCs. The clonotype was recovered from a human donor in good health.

CDR3 nucleotide sequence: TGTGCCAGCAGAGAAACAGGTGGGGAGCAGTATTTT. Residues: CASRETGGEQYF. V usage is TRBV5-5 and J usage is TRBJ2-3; possibly TRBD1 for D (5 bases). Germline lookup yields CDR1 SGHKS and CDR2 YYEKEE (reference sequence). CDR3 length: 12 residues. Deletions cut 5 bases from V and 11 bases from J, with 15 bases between.